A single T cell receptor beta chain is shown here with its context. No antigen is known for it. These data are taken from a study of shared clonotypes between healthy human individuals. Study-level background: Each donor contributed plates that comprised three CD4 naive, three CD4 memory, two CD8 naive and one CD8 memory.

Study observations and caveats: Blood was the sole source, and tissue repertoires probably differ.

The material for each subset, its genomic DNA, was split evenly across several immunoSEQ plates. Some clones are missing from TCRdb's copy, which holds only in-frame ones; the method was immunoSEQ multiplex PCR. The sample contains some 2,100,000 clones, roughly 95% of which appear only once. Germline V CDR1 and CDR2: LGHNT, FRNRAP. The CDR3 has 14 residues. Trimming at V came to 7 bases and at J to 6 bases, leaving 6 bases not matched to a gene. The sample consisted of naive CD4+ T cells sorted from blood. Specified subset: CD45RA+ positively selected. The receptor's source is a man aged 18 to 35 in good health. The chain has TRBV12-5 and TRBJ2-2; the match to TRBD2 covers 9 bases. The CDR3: CASDGAGGPGELFF. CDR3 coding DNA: TGTGCTAGTGACGGAGCGGGAGGCCCCGGGGAGCTGTTTTTT.